This T cell receptor beta chain was retrieved from a study of vaccination effects on CD4 cells after COVID-19. Study-wide context: Culturing of around 1.9 million PBMC per well took place with about 10 IU/ml IL-2 and around 10 ug/ml peptides.

Culture lasted about ten days before CD4+ T cell isolation. The V end lost 2 bases, the J end lost 6 bases, and 14 bases lay between the germline ends. Germline V CDR1 and CDR2: GTSNPN, SVGIG (reference sequence). The CDR3 contains 14 residues. Clones were read by immunoSEQ multiplex PCR, and TCRdb kept only the in-frame ones, dropping some. The sample holds fewer than 35,000 clones; 50% to 70% are singletons and the top ten take 9.9%. Comment on this clone: What it binds is not known.

The chain uses TRBV30 and TRBJ1-5, with D possibly matching TRBD1 (5 bases). The sequences come from CD4+ T cells from PBMCs cultured without peptide, collected before COVID-19 vaccination. The sequence was obtained from a human donor who received a COVID-19 vaccine. The CDR3 DNA reads TGTGCCTGGAGTATTACGGGGGGTGGTCAGCCCCAGCATTTT. This gives the protein CAWSITGGGQPQHF.